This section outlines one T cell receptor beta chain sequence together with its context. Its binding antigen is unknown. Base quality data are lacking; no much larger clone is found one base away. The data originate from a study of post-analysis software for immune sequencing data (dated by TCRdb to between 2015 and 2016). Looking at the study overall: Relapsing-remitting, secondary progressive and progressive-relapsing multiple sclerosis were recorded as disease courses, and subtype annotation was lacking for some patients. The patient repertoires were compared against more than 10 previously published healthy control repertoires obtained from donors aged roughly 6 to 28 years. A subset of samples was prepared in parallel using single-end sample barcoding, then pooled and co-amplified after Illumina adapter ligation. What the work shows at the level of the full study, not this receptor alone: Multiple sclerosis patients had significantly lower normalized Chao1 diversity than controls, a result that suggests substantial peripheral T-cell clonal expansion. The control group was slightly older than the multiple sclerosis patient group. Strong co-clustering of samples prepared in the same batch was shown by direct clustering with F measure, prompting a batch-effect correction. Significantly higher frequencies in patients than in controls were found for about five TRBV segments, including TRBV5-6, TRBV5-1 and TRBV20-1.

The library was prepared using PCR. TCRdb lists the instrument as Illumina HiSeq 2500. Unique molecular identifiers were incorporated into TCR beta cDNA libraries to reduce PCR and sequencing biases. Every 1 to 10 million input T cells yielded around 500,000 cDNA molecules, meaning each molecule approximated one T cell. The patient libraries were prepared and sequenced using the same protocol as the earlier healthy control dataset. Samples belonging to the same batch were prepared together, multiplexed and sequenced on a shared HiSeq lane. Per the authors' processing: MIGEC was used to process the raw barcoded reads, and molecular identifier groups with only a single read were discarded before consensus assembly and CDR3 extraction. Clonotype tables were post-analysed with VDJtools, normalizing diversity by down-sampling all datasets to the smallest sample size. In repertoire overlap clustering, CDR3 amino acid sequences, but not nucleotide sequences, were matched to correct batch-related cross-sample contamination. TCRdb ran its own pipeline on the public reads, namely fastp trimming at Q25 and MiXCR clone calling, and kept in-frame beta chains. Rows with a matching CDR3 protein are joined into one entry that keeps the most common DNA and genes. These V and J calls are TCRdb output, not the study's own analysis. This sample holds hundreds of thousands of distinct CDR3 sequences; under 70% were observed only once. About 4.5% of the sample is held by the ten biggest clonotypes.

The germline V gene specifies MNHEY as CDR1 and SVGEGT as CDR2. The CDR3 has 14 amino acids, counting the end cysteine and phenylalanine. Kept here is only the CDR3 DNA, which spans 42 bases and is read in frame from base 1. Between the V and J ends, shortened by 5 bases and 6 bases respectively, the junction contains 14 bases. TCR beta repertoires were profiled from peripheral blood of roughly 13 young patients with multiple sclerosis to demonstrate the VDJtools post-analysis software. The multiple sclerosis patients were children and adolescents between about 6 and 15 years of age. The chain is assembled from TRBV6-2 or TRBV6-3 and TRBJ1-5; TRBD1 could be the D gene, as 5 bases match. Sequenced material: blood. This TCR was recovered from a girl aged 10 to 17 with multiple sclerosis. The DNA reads TGTGCCAGCAGTCAGGACACCGGCGGTCAGCCCCAGCATTTT. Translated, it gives CASSQDTGGQPQHF.